The 27 T cell receptor beta chains reported below all come from one sample, sequenced in a study of T cell repertoires in aging, cancer and after chemotherapy. TRB rearrangements spanning V, D and J were amplified using mixed TRB-A/B primers. In TCRdb, the multiplex PCR reads were re-called with MiXCR into one record per CDR3 protein. Found here are roughly 2,500 distinct CDR3 sequences, approximately 50% of them singletons; the top ten hold about three fifths. Peripheral blood genomic DNA, not sorted cells or RNA, was the template. The specimen was blood. The receptors derive from a human donor with a blood cancer.

The chain couples TRBV12-3 or TRBV12-4 to TRBJ1-3, with D perhaps matching TRBD1 (5 bases). This CDR3 spans 14 amino acids. Trimming removed 3 bases at V and 2 bases at J, with 8 bases between. The CDR3, as DNA: TGTGCCAGCAGTTTGAGGGGAACTGGAAACACCATATATTTT. Translated, it gives CASSLRGTGNTIYF.

In this sample, this clonotype turned up a few times. The chain links TRBV5-6 to TRBJ2-2, with D unresolved. Trimming shortened V by 5 bases and J by 6 bases, and 20 bases separated the two germline ends. The CDR3 is made up of 16 amino acids. The germline V gene encodes CDR1 SGHDT and CDR2 YYEEEE. The CDR3 nucleotides are TGTGCCAGCAGTCAAAGACCGAATTGGTTGTCCGGGGAGCTGTTTTTT. As protein: CASSQRPNWLSGELFF. Full variable domain (rest looked up from reference TRBV5-6 and TRBJ2-2): DAGVTQSPTHLIKTRGQQVTLRCSPKSGHDTVSWYQQALGQGPQFIFQYYEEEERQRGNFPDRFSGHQFPNYSSELNVNALLLGDSALYLCASSQRPNWLSGELFFGEGSRLTVL.

V and J are TRBV12-3 or TRBV12-4 and TRBJ1-6; 7 nucleotides agree with TRBD1. V was clipped by 6 bases and J by 7 bases; unmatched bases: 9. CDR3 length equals 15 residues. Here the CDR3 reads CASSPGDSSNSPLHF. CDR3 coding DNA: TGTGCCAGCAGCCCGGGGGACAGCTCAAATTCACCCCTCCACTTT.

The CDR3 protein is CASSLDQSDTGELFF. CDR3 sequence (DNA): TGCGCCAGCAGCTTGGATCAGTCGGACACCGGGGAGCTGTTTTTT. This chain uses TRBV5-1 with TRBJ2-2; D gene ambiguous. CDR3 length equals 15 residues. Trimming shortened V by 0 bases and J by 3 bases, and 9 bases separated the two germline ends. Germline V gene lookup returns CDR1 SGHRS and CDR2 YFSETQ. Together with reference TRBV5-1 and TRBJ2-2, the CDR3 gives the full variable domain: KAGVTQTPRYLIKTRGQQVTLSCSPISGHRSVSWYQQTPGQGLQFLFEYFSETQRNKGNFPGRFSGRQFSNSRSEMNVSTLELGDSALYLCASSLDQSDTGELFFGEGSRLTVL.

In its sample, this clonotype was seen a few times. J is TRBJ2-7 and V is TRBV19; 7 bases map to TRBD1. Germline CDR1 reads LNHDA; CDR2 reads SQIVND (reference sequence). There are 15 residues in the CDR3. The J segment lost 1 base and the V segment lost 6 bases, leaving 9 bases of the junction unmatched. CDR3 DNA sequence: TGTGCCAGTAGCCATACGACAGGGATATCCTACGAGCAGTACTTC. This codes for CASSHTTGISYEQYF.

Of note for this clonotype: The CDR3 does not end in the conserved phenylalanine or tryptophan, so this is likely a read error. The chain links TRBV6-4 to TRBJ2-3, with D perhaps matching TRBD2 (6 bases). The CDR3 loop spans 15 amino acids. The germline CDR1 and CDR2 sequences are MRHNA and SNTAGT. Trimming shortened V by 0 bases and J by 2 bases, and 9 bases separated the two germline ends. The CDR3 reads CASSDSGTHTDTQYY. The CDR3 DNA reads TGTGCCAGCAGTGACTCGGGGACTCACACAGATACGCAGTATTAT.

V gene TRBV20-1 combines with J gene TRBJ2-1; D gene unclear. The CDR3 covers 13 residues. Trimming took 7 bases from V and 7 from J, leaving 17 bases between them. From germline, CDR1 is DFQATT and CDR2 SNEGSKA (reference sequence). CDR3 in DNA: TGCAGTGGCAGGACCAGCCTAAAGAATGAGCAGTTCTTC. As protein: CSGRTSLKNEQFF.

The J gene is TRBJ2-7, the V gene TRBV6-2 or TRBV6-3; 9 nucleotides agree with TRBD2. CDR3 length: 14 amino acids. Unmatched junction bases numbered 11, after V lost 9 bases and J lost 5 bases. Germline values: CDR1 MNHEY, CDR2 SVGEGT. The CDR3 DNA sequence: TGTGCCAGTACTGTGGGACTAGCTAAAGACGAGCAGTACTTC. Its translation is CASTVGLAKDEQYF.

In regard to this clonotype: Relative to the germline gene, one junction end is altered; a read error may explain this. CDR3 in amino acids: CASSYTETGGSYEQCF. CDR3 DNA sequence: TGTGCCAGCAGCTACACGGAGACAGGGGGCTCCTACGAGCAGTGCTTC. The rearrangement uses TRBV6-5 and TRBJ2-7; 10 bases are a match to TRBD1. There are 16 residues in the CDR3. The germline V gene has CDR1 MNHEY and CDR2 SVGAGI.

In its sample, this clonotype was seen a few times. The V call is TRBV24-1, the J call TRBJ2-3, with D perhaps being TRBD1 or TRBD2 (5 bases each). V lost 6 bases and J lost 6, with 9 bases in between. The CDR3 is 12 residues long. In germline, CDR1 is KGHDR, CDR2 SFDVKD. In DNA, the CDR3 is TGTGCCACCAGTAGAGGGGTGGATACGCAGTATTTT. Its protein is CATSRGVDTQYF.

The CDR3 DNA reads as TGTGCCAGCTCCACTAGCAATCAGCCCCAGCATTTT. This sequence encodes CASSTSNQPQHF. This sequence joins TRBV12-3 or TRBV12-4 and TRBJ1-5; no clear D. V lost 8 bases to trimming and J lost 0 bases, with 5 bases between them. This CDR3 contains 12 residues.

The gene calls are TRBV11-2 and TRBJ1-2, with D uncertain. The V gene's germline CDR1 is SGHAT and CDR2 FQNNGV. The CDR3 is 13 amino acids. V shed 0 bases and J shed 4 bases, with 6 bases lying between them. The CDR3 protein is CASSLDSVYGYTF. The CDR3 DNA follows: TGTGCCAGCAGCTTAGACAGCGTCTATGGCTACACCTTC.

V usage is TRBV6-5 and J usage is TRBJ2-7; tentative D call: TRBD1 (6 bases). The CDR3 length is 16 residues. The V end lost 4 bases, the J end lost 5 bases, and 21 bases lay between the germline ends. Per germline, CDR1 MNHEY and CDR2 SVGAGI. The CDR3 loop reads CASSLLSPTGNHEQYF. Written as DNA, the CDR3 is TGTGCCAGCAGTTTATTGAGTCCTACAGGGAATCACGAGCAGTACTTC.

The table lists this clonotype with a few counts. This chain links TRBV6-1 with TRBJ2-3, with 13 positions matching TRBD2. The CDR3 covers 17 residues. Trimming removed 3 bases from V and 2 bases from J; junction bases left unmatched: 5. Per the germline V gene, CDR1 is MNHNS and CDR2 is SASEGT. The CDR3 sequence: CASSDLGLAGITDTQYF. CDR3 DNA: TGTGCCAGCAGTGACTTGGGACTAGCGGGGATCACAGATACGCAGTATTTT.

This clonotype was detected a few times. The chain carries TRBV10-3 and TRBJ1-2, with a tentative D call TRBD1 (5 bases). V was trimmed by 8 bases and J by 2 bases, leaving 15 bases between them. Looked up from germline, CDR1 is ENHRY and CDR2 is SYGVKD. The CDR3 extends over 14 amino acids. CDR3 bases: TGTGCCATCTCAGTGGGCCAGGGAAACTATGGCTACACCTTC. Translation: CAISVGQGNYGYTF.

The CDR3 spells CASSWGGPTEAFF. DNA of the CDR3: TGTGCCTCTTCATGGGGGGGGCCCACTGAAGCTTTCTTT. This rearrangement joins TRBV30 to TRBJ1-1; tentative D call: TRBD1 (6 bases). Trimming pared 7 bases from V and 4 bases from J, leaving 16 bases between. The CDR3 loop spans 13 amino acids. CDR1 and CDR2 from the germline V gene are GTSNPN and SVGIG (reference sequence).

V is TRBV6-5 and J is TRBJ1-3; D is perhaps TRBD1 (6 bases). The CDR3 is 14 amino acids. Germline V gene sequence: CDR1 MNHEY, CDR2 SVGAGI. The V and J ends lost 6 bases and 2 bases respectively, with 11 bases between them. Here the CDR3 reads CASRTNRAGNTIYF. CDR3 in DNA: TGTGCCAGCAGGACTAACAGGGCTGGAAACACCATATATTTT.

V usage is TRBV6-5 and J usage is TRBJ1-6; unclear D gene. The V and J ends lost 5 bases and 13 bases respectively, with 18 bases between them. Germline V gives CDR1 MNHEY, CDR2 SVGAGI. The CDR3 is made up of 14 amino acids. The CDR3 sequence: CASSPGQLFVPLHF. In nucleotides, the CDR3 is TGTGCCAGCAGTCCCGGCCAGCTGTTTGTCCCCCTCCACTTT.

The chain links TRBV6-5 to TRBJ1-2; D unresolved. CDR3 length equals 15 residues. Germline CDR1 is MNHEY and CDR2 is SVGAGI. V was trimmed by 2 bases and J by 4 bases, leaving 14 bases between them. CDR3 in DNA: TGTGCCAGCAGTTACCGCGCCCGGGCGGGCTATGGCTACACCTTC. Protein product: CASSYRARAGYGYTF.

The rearrangement joins TRBV6-5 to TRBJ1-5; 10 bases are a match to TRBD1. The V gene's germline CDR1 is MNHEY and CDR2 SVGAGI. This CDR3 comprises 18 residues. The V and J ends lost 2 bases and 1 base, in that order; junction bases with no gene match: 8. As DNA, the CDR3 is TGTGCCAGCAGTTACACGGACAGGGGGTTATGGAGCAATCAGCCCCAGCATTTT. Amino acids: CASSYTDRGLWSNQPQHF.

J is TRBJ2-7 and V is TRBV6-5, with D possibly TRBD1 on 7 matching bases. V lost 2 bases and J lost 3, with 11 bases in between. This CDR3 spans 14 amino acids. CDR1 is MNHEY, CDR2 SVGAGI, per germline. CDR3 bases: TGTGCCAGCAGTTACGCGGGACAGAACTACGAGCAGTACTTC. Protein product: CASSYAGQNYEQYF.

V usage is TRBV27 and J usage is TRBJ2-7; 8 nucleotides agree with TRBD1. This CDR3 has 13 amino acids. The germline V gene has CDR1 MNHEY and CDR2 SMNVEV (reference sequence). V lost 2 bases to trimming and J lost 5 bases; unmatched junction nucleotides: 2. CDR3 loop: CASSLDRGDEQYF. The CDR3 nucleotides are TGTGCCAGCAGTTTAGACAGGGGAGACGAGCAGTACTTC.

This clonotype was picked up a small number of times. The chain carries TRBV6-6 and TRBJ1-2; no reliable D call. Trimming took 1 base from V and 6 from J, leaving 12 bases between them. Germline-derived CDR1 and CDR2 are MNHNY and SVGAGI (reference sequence). The CDR3 contains 14 residues. The DNA of the CDR3 is TGTGCCAGCAGTTACTTCAGGAGTTCAGATGGCTACACCTTC. Translated, it gives CASSYFRSSDGYTF.

The table lists this clonotype with a few counts. V usage is TRBV30 and J usage is TRBJ1-1, with D unresolved. Trimming stripped 5 bases from V and 4 bases from J, with 8 bases between. This CDR3 is built from 11 residues. Per the germline V gene, CDR1 is GTSNPN and CDR2 is SVGIG (reference sequence). CDR3 loop: CAWDARTEAFF. The CDR3 DNA is TGTGCCTGGGACGCGCGCACTGAAGCTTTCTTT.

V gene TRBV6-1 combines with J gene TRBJ1-5; D is ambiguous. Germline V gives CDR1 MNHNS, CDR2 SASEGT. Deletions cut 3 bases from V and 6 bases from J, with 12 bases between. CDR3 length: 14 residues. In nucleotides, the CDR3 is TGTGCCAGCAGTGAGTGGGCAAACGGTCAGCCCCAGCATTTT. Translated: CASSEWANGQPQHF.

The chain uses TRBV15 and TRBJ2-5; no clear D. CDR3 length: 14 amino acids. Germline CDR1 is LNHNV and CDR2 is YYDKDF (reference sequence). V lost 0 bases and J lost 4, with 9 bases in between. The CDR3 sequence: CATSRDYLPETQYF. The DNA of the CDR3 is TGTGCCACCAGCAGAGATTATCTCCCAGAGACCCAGTACTTC.

This clonotype was counted only a few times. The chain recombines TRBV18 with TRBJ1-3; D perhaps matches TRBD1 (5 bases). The CDR3 runs 16 residues. Germline V gene lookup returns CDR1 KGHSH and CDR2 LQKENI. V was pared by 3 bases and J by 0 bases, with 12 bases between. CDR3 region: CASSPMGVDSGNTIYF. The CDR3 DNA reads TGTGCCAGCTCACCGATGGGGGTGGACTCTGGAAACACCATATATTTT.